The 17 T cell receptor beta chains in this list originate from one sample, sequenced in a study of metastatic and nonmetastatic thyroid tumors (dated by TCRdb to the early 2020s). Library prep was done by PCR. The sample was run on an Illumina HiSeq 4000. Using fastp at Q25 and MiXCR, TCRdb reprocessed the public reads and kept productive beta chains. The sample yields approximately 34,000 clones; approximately 20% were counted once. Together, the top ten hold over 9.5% of the sample. Before undergoing thyroid surgery, none of the patients had been given any kind of treatment. What was sequenced was blood. The origin of the receptors is a female donor with papillary thyroid cancer or a benign thyroid nodule (not recorded which). Some clones in this sample may be carry-over from other donors' samples.

Notes on this clone: A much larger clone is a single base away; this may be a read error. This CDR3 is also generated by other DNA sequences in the sample. The gene calls are TRBV27 and TRBJ1-2, with TRBD1 as a possible D gene (6 bases). Germline V gives CDR1 MNHEY, CDR2 SMNVEV (reference sequence). The CDR3 has 13 residues. DNA of the CDR3: TGTGCCAGCAGTTTATCAGGAGGGGGTGGCTGCACCTTC. Protein: CASSLSGGGGCTF.

This clone is medium-sized (0.01 to 0.1%) within its sample. The gene calls are TRBV6-1 and TRBJ1-4; 7 nucleotides agree with TRBD1. The germline CDR1 and CDR2 sequences are MNHNS and SASEGT. The V segment lost 2 bases and the J segment 5 bases; nucleotides outside the gene matches: 2. The CDR3 is 14 residues long. This CDR3 reads CASSERGLNEKLFF. In DNA form, the CDR3 reads TGTGCCAGCAGTGAAAGGGGGCTGAATGAAAAACTGTTTTTT.

The genes are TRBV20-1 and TRBJ1-5; TRBD1 matches at 7 bases. The CDR3 covers 14 residues. From germline, CDR1 is DFQATT and CDR2 SNEGSKA (reference sequence). The ends lost 6 bases at V and 4 bases at J; junction bases unmatched: 9. This CDR3 reads CSATAGGSNQPQHF. Written as DNA, the CDR3 is TGCAGTGCAACGGCAGGGGGAAGTAATCAGCCCCAGCATTTT.

In this sample, this clone turned up many times. The same CDR3 arises from other DNA sequences in this sample as well. This rearrangement joins TRBV5-4 to TRBJ1-2; no firm D call. CDR3 length: 11 residues. Germline V gene lookup returns CDR1 SGHNT and CDR2 YYREEE (reference sequence). V lost 6 bases, J lost 7 bases, and 10 bases lay in between. CDR3 amino acids: CASTGNSGYTF. CDR3 sequence (DNA): TGTGCCAGCACTGGGAATAGTGGCTACACCTTC.

This clone is medium-sized in the sample. The chain couples TRBV12-3 or TRBV12-4 to TRBJ1-5, with 7 bases that match TRBD1. V shed 5 bases, J shed 6 bases, and the junction held 10 bases outside the gene matches. This CDR3 comprises 15 residues. As DNA, the CDR3 is TGTGCCAGCAGTCCCTTGAGGGGGCGAGGTCAGCCCCAGCATTTT. Translated, it gives CASSPLRGRGQPQHF.

Ten or more counts support this clone. The chain couples TRBV24-1 to TRBJ1-2, with D tentatively TRBD1 (6 bases). This CDR3 spans 16 amino acids. The V end was cut by 3 bases, the J end by 6 bases, with 19 bases between. In germline, CDR1 is KGHDR, CDR2 SFDVKD. CDR3 nucleotide sequence: TGTGCCACCAGTGATCAATCTGGGGGCGGAGAGGATGGCTACACCTTC. Protein sequence: CATSDQSGGGEDGYTF.

This clone was counted many times. The chain is built from TRBV5-5 and TRBJ2-1; 7 positions agree with TRBD1. Germline values: CDR1 SGHKS, CDR2 YYEKEE (reference sequence). Trimming took 0 bases from V and 4 from J; bases not matched to a gene: 4. The CDR3 length is 15 residues. The CDR3, as DNA: TGTGCCAGCAGCTTGGACGGGACAGTATACAATGAGCAGTTCTTC. This translates into CASSLDGTVYNEQFF. Variable domain in full (rest from reference TRBV5-5 and TRBJ2-1): DAGVTQSPTHLIKTRGQQVTLRCSPISGHKSVSWYQQVLGQGPQFIFQYYEKEERGRGNFPDRFSARQFPNYSSELNVNALLLGDSALYLCASSLDGTVYNEQFFGPGTRLTVL.

This clone was found many times. This sequence joins TRBV12-3 or TRBV12-4 and TRBJ2-6; 12 bases match TRBD2. The V segment lost 5 bases and the J segment 0 bases; nucleotides outside the gene matches: 2. The CDR3 consists of 17 residues. The CDR3 loop reads CASSPTSGSSGANVLTF. DNA of the CDR3: TGTGCCAGCAGTCCGACTAGCGGGAGCTCTGGGGCCAACGTCCTGACTTTC.

This clone was recorded many times. V and J are TRBV7-2 and TRBJ2-7; D is undetermined. This CDR3 is built from 14 residues. CDR1 and CDR2 (germline): SGHTA, FQGNSA. Trimming took 5 bases from V and 0 from J, leaving 11 bases between them. CDR3 amino acids: CASSLAPPSYEQYF. For the CDR3, the DNA is TGTGCCAGCAGCCTGGCCCCCCCCTCCTACGAGCAGTACTTC.

This clone occurred many times. The V and J genes are TRBV7-9 and TRBJ1-2, with D unresolved. This CDR3 contains 14 residues. Looked up from germline, CDR1 is SEHNR and CDR2 is FQNEAQ (reference sequence). V dropped 1 base and J dropped 0 bases, with 6 bases sitting between them. Here the CDR3 reads CASSLVVANYGYTF. CDR3 DNA: TGTGCCAGCAGCTTAGTGGTGGCTAACTATGGCTACACCTTC.

Ten or more counts support this clone. It may be a read error: a sequence one base away is much more abundant. V is TRBV6-1 and J is TRBJ2-7; D remains ambiguous. Germline V gives CDR1 MNHNS, CDR2 SASEGT. The CDR3 spans 13 residues. The CDR3 protein is CASSSGFSYKQYF. Written as DNA, the CDR3 is TGTGCCAGCAGTTCCGGGTTCTCCTACAAGCAGTACTTC.

Notes on this clone: The junction does not match germline at one end; this may be a read error. The chain has TRBV6-1 and TRBJ1-3; a weak D match, TRBD1 (5 bases). The CDR3 contains 14 residues. Germline CDR1 reads MNHNS; CDR2 reads SASEGT. CDR3 sequence: CASTRGTHGNTIYF. CDR3 in DNA: TGTGCAAGCACCCGGGGGACCCATGGAAACACCATATATTTT.

There are many counts of this clone. The rearrangement uses TRBV5-1 and TRBJ2-1; D may match TRBD1 or TRBD2 (6 bases each). V was shortened by 3 bases and J by 6 bases, with 22 bases between the two germline ends. The CDR3 runs 17 residues. Germline-derived CDR1 and CDR2 are SGHRS and YFSETQ. CDR3 bases: TGCGCCAGCAGCTCGATTTTACGGGGGCCCCAACGCAATGAGCAGTTCTTC. Its translation: CASSSILRGPQRNEQFF.

This clone came up a few times. The chain links TRBV10-1 to TRBJ2-3; 12 bases fit TRBD2. The CDR3 sequence is 15 residues long. V shed 5 bases, J shed 5 bases, and the junction held 5 bases outside the gene matches. The germline V gene has CDR1 WNHNN and CDR2 SYGVQD (reference sequence). CDR3 nucleotides: TGCGCCAGCAGTAGACTAGCGGGAGAGGGAGATACGCAGTATTTT. It encodes CASSRLAGEGDTQYF.

There are many counts of this clone. The J gene is TRBJ2-2, the V gene TRBV15; tentative D call: TRBD1 (7 bases). In germline, CDR1 is LNHNV, CDR2 YYDKDF (reference sequence). This CDR3 comprises 15 residues. V was shortened by 3 bases and J by 1 base, with 9 bases between the two germline ends. The CDR3 protein is CATSSRGVNTGELFF. CDR3 DNA: TGTGCCACCAGCAGCAGGGGGGTGAACACCGGGGAGCTGTTTTTT.

This clone has ten or more counts. A much bigger clone sits one base away, suggesting this may be a read error. Other DNA sequences in the same sample also yield this CDR3. DNA of the CDR3: TGTGCCAGCCTACTAGCGGGGACAGATACGCAGTATTTT. The encoded protein is CASLLAGTDTQYF. The chain employs TRBV6-2 or TRBV6-3 and TRBJ2-3; 10 nucleotides line up with TRBD2. The CDR3 has 13 residues. CDR1 and CDR2 from the germline V gene are MNHEY and SVGEGT. V lost 8 bases to trimming and J lost 3 bases; unmatched junction nucleotides: 2.

Regarding this clone: This may arise from a read error, as a much more abundant clone is one base away. In the same sample, other DNA sequences code for this CDR3. The chain uses TRBV7-9 and TRBJ2-5; 10 bases align to TRBD2. This CDR3 is built from 17 residues. CDR1 and CDR2 from the germline V gene are SEHNR and FQNEAQ (reference sequence). Trimming at V came to 5 bases and at J to 4 bases, leaving 13 bases not matched to a gene. For the CDR3, the DNA is TGTGCCAGCAGCCCTGCACTGGAGCGGGGGGGCCGAGAGACCCAGTACTTC. Protein product: CASSPALERGGRETQYF.